Sequencing of this T cell receptor (beta chain) was carried out in a study of post-analysis software for immune sequencing data. Study findings and constraints: With TRBV5-6, TRBV5-1 and TRBV20-1 included, about five TRBV segments were more frequent in patients than in controls.

This clonotype turned up a few times. Its specificity is not known. Each TCR beta cDNA library carried unique molecular identifiers. Input of roughly 0.85 to 11 million T cells yielded roughly 530,000 cDNA molecules. A single record per CDR3 protein comes from TCRdb applying MiXCR to the PCR reads. The sample contains around 710,000 distinct CDR3 sequences, roughly 50% of which appear only once. The ends lost 3 bases at V and 5 bases at J; junction bases unmatched: 4. There are 14 residues in the CDR3. CDR1 is SGHTA and CDR2 is FQGNSA in the germline V gene. The V call is TRBV7-2, the J call TRBJ2-7, with 10 bases lining up with TRBD2. Sequencing used blood. This clonotype was sampled from a girl between 10 and 17 years old with multiple sclerosis. CDR3 loop: CASSFTSGTNEQYF. In DNA form, the CDR3 reads TGTGCCAGCAGCTTTACTAGCGGGACTAACGAGCAGTACTTC.